This is a list of T cell receptor beta chains from one sample in a study of spatial heterogeneity in lung cancer. TCRdb redid the calling of the 5' RACE reads with MiXCR, one entry per CDR3 protein. This table holds 20,000 to 30,000 distinct CDR3 sequences, around 4.6% found once. Sample: PBMCs, taken at surgery. The receptors derive from a male donor with early-stage non-small cell lung cancer. Each CDR3 is given with its conserved first and last residue. Each record gives: clone size, CDR3 length, J gene, D gene, V gene, CDR3 DNA, CDR3 protein. A D gene is named only where the DNA matches it firmly. Rows give clone size only sometimes, using once, few, many, or a class for an expanded clone.

>medium-sized|14|TRBJ2-5|.|TRBV7-9
TGTGCCAGCAGCCCCGGGGGGCGAGAGGAGACCCAGTACTTC
CASSPGGREETQYF
>many|13|TRBJ2-1|TRBD1|TRBV20-1
TGCAGTGCTAGCCGGGACAGACTCAATGAGCAGTTCTTC
CSASRDRLNEQFF
>large|15|TRBJ2-7|.|TRBV27
TGTGCCAGCAGTCCCTACTCCTTGGGGTCCTACGAGCAGTACTTC
CASSPYSLGSYEQYF
>.|14|TRBJ1-4|TRBD1|TRBV6-1
TGTGCCAGTACCCCCGGGACAGGGTTTGAAAAACTGTTTTTT
CASTPGTGFEKLFF
>many|16|TRBJ2-5|TRBD2|TRBV24-1
TGTGCCACCAGTGATTGGGGACTAGCGGGCGTGGAGACCCAGTACTTC
CATSDWGLAGVETQYF
>many|13|TRBJ2-7|.|TRBV29-1
TGCAGCGCTAGCACTTCAGAGGTGTACGAGCAGTACTTC
CSASTSEVYEQYF
>.|11|TRBJ2-7|.|TRBV28
TGTGCCAGCAGTTCCCTCTACGAGCAGTACTTC
CASSSLYEQYF
>many|13|TRBJ1-2|.|TRBV7-9
TGTGCCAGCAGCTTAGACGGCGCGTATGGCTACACCTTC
CASSLDGAYGYTF
>.|14|TRBJ1-5|TRBD1|TRBV7-2
TGTGCCAGCAGCTCACAGGGGGCCAATCAGCCCCAGCATTTT
CASSSQGANQPQHF
>many|15|TRBJ2-1|.|TRBV15
TGTGCCACCAGCAGAGATGCAAGCTCCTACAATGAGCAGTTCTTC
CATSRDASSYNEQFF
>many|14|TRBJ1-1|.|TRBV5-6
TGTGCCAGCAGCTATGACAGGATGGGCACTGAAGCTTTCTTT
CASSYDRMGTEAFF
>many|19|TRBJ1-1|.|TRBV12-3/TRBV12-4
TGTGCCAGCAGTTGGCTATTGGCCAGGGCAGGCCGGATGAACACTGAAGCTTTCTTT
CASSWLLARAGRMNTEAFF
>.|13|TRBJ2-1|TRBD1|TRBV30
TGTGCCTGGCGACAGGGCACCTACAATGAGCAGTTCTTC
CAWRQGTYNEQFF